The rows below give T cell receptor beta chains drawn from one sample of a study of cytomegalovirus exposure and HLA in healthy donors. The repertoire was sequenced with immunoSEQ multiplex PCR; TCRdb's copy has only in-frame clones and lacks some. The repertoire holds 190,000 or so clones, with approximately 83% as singletons. Sequencing used PBMCs. All receptors derive from a woman aged 45-65 years in good health and CMV-seropositive. The CDR3 runs from the conserved cysteine through the conserved F or W. Fields, in order: V gene, clone size, J gene, D gene, CDR3 protein, CDR3 DNA. The D gene is left open where the match is weak. The size of a clone is reported for some rows only, either as once, few or many, or as a class for expanded clones.

v_call: TRBV5-6
clone_size: NA
j_call: TRBJ2-7
d_call: NA
cdr3_aa: CASRPGHRCYEQYF
cdr3_nt: TGTGCCAGCCGACCGGGACATCGATGCTACGAGCAGTACTTC

v_call: TRBV4-3
clone_size: NA
j_call: TRBJ1-6
d_call: TRBD1
cdr3_aa: CASSQGDRENSPLHF
cdr3_nt: TGCGCCAGCAGCCAAGGCGACAGGGAGAATTCACCCCTCCACTTT

v_call: TRBV6-5
clone_size: NA
j_call: TRBJ1-5
d_call: TRBD1
cdr3_aa: CASRSGQGHQPQHF
cdr3_nt: TGTGCCAGCAGATCGGGACAGGGTCATCAGCCCCAGCATTTT

v_call: TRBV19
clone_size: NA
j_call: TRBJ1-1
d_call: NA
cdr3_aa: CASSVQVNTEAFF
cdr3_nt: TGTGCCAGTAGCGTACAGGTAAACACTGAAGCTTTCTTT

v_call: TRBV6-1
clone_size: NA
j_call: TRBJ1-5
d_call: NA
cdr3_aa: CASKSQGYLLQPQHF
cdr3_nt: TGTGCCAGCAAGTCCCAGGGGTACCTGCTTCAGCCCCAGCATTTT

v_call: TRBV28
clone_size: once
j_call: TRBJ2-3
d_call: TRBD2
cdr3_aa: CASSWTGRGTDTQYF
cdr3_nt: TGTGCCAGCAGTTGGACGGGGCGGGGGACAGATACGCAGTATTTT

v_call: TRBV6-6
clone_size: few
j_call: TRBJ1-1
d_call: NA
cdr3_aa: CASSYDQGTEAFF
cdr3_nt: TGTGCCAGCAGTTACGACCAGGGCACTGAAGCTTTCTTT

v_call: TRBV6-5
clone_size: NA
j_call: TRBJ1-2
d_call: NA
cdr3_aa: CASSYRQGYGYTF
cdr3_nt: TGTGCCAGCAGTTACAGGCAGGGTTATGGCTACACCTTC

v_call: TRBV2
clone_size: NA
j_call: TRBJ2-4
d_call: TRBD1
cdr3_aa: CASSEIFPTGGKNIQYF
cdr3_nt: TGTGCCAGCAGTGAAATCTTCCCCACAGGGGGAAAAAACATTCAGTACTTC

v_call: TRBV6-4
clone_size: NA
j_call: TRBJ2-3
d_call: TRBD2
cdr3_aa: CASSDEAGGGTDTQYF
cdr3_nt: TGTGCCAGCAGTGACGAAGCGGGGGGTGGAACAGATACGCAGTATTTT

v_call: TRBV10-1
clone_size: NA
j_call: TRBJ2-3
d_call: TRBD2
cdr3_aa: CASSESGLAAPDTQYF
cdr3_nt: TGCGCCAGCAGTGAGTCAGGACTAGCTGCCCCAGATACGCAGTATTTT

v_call: TRBV18
clone_size: NA
j_call: TRBJ1-2
d_call: TRBD1
cdr3_aa: CASSQRTGGSGYTF
cdr3_nt: TGTGCCAGCTCACAACGGACAGGGGGAAGTGGCTACACCTTC

v_call: TRBV2
clone_size: NA
j_call: TRBJ1-2
d_call: NA
cdr3_aa: CASSEEERQYTF
cdr3_nt: TGTGCCAGCAGTGAAGAAGAGCGGCAGTACACCTTC

v_call: TRBV9
clone_size: NA
j_call: TRBJ2-5
d_call: TRBD2
cdr3_aa: CASSPQVAGGQKTQYF
cdr3_nt: TGTGCCAGCAGCCCGCAGGTAGCGGGGGGGCAAAAGACCCAGTACTTC

v_call: TRBV7-9
clone_size: NA
j_call: TRBJ2-3
d_call: NA
cdr3_aa: CASSLGADTQYF
cdr3_nt: TGTGCCAGCAGCTTAGGCGCAGATACGCAGTATTTT

v_call: TRBV27
clone_size: NA
j_call: TRBJ2-1
d_call: NA
cdr3_aa: CASSLRGAGNEQFF
cdr3_nt: TGTGCCAGCAGTTTACGGGGGGCCGGTAATGAGCAGTTCTTC

v_call: TRBV5-1
clone_size: few
j_call: TRBJ2-1
d_call: NA
cdr3_aa: CASSPGGPINEQFF
cdr3_nt: TGCGCCAGCAGCCCCGGGGGGCCCATCAATGAGCAGTTCTTC

v_call: TRBV7-9
clone_size: NA
j_call: TRBJ1-1
d_call: NA
cdr3_aa: CASSPSGRGNTEAFF
cdr3_nt: TGTGCCAGCAGCCCAAGCGGGCGGGGGAACACTGAAGCTTTCTTT

v_call: TRBV5-1
clone_size: NA
j_call: TRBJ1-1
d_call: TRBD1
cdr3_aa: CASSPGDSYTEAFF
cdr3_nt: TGCGCCAGCAGCCCGGGGGACAGCTACACTGAAGCTTTCTTT

v_call: TRBV6-1
clone_size: NA
j_call: TRBJ1-6
d_call: TRBD1
cdr3_aa: CASSQGQGITPLHF
cdr3_nt: TGTGCCAGCAGCCAGGGACAGGGGATTACACCCCTCCACTTT

v_call: TRBV5-4
clone_size: NA
j_call: TRBJ2-5
d_call: TRBD2
cdr3_aa: CASSRPEAGGAETQYF
cdr3_nt: TGTGCCAGCAGCCGCCCGGAAGCGGGGGGTGCCGAGACCCAGTACTTC

v_call: TRBV7-9
clone_size: NA
j_call: TRBJ1-1
d_call: NA
cdr3_aa: CASSLVAAGAFF
cdr3_nt: TGTGCCAGCAGCTTAGTCGCTGCGGGAGCTTTCTTT

v_call: TRBV5-1
clone_size: NA
j_call: TRBJ1-3
d_call: TRBD1
cdr3_aa: CASSLQAGGIDTIYF
cdr3_nt: TGCGCCAGCAGCTTGCAAGCAGGGGGCATAGACACCATATATTTT

v_call: TRBV18
clone_size: few
j_call: TRBJ1-1
d_call: NA
cdr3_aa: CASSPPEVSNAEAFF
cdr3_nt: TGTGCCAGCTCACCACCGGAGGTCTCTAACGCTGAAGCTTTCTTT

v_call: TRBV5-1
clone_size: NA
j_call: TRBJ1-3
d_call: NA
cdr3_aa: CASSLGTGNTIYF
cdr3_nt: TGCGCCAGCAGCTTAGGGACAGGAAACACCATATATTTT

v_call: TRBV4-1
clone_size: NA
j_call: TRBJ1-4
d_call: NA
cdr3_aa: CASSQEQSGSHREKLFF
cdr3_nt: TGCGCCAGCAGCCAAGAACAATCGGGGTCACATAGGGAAAAACTGTTTTTT

v_call: TRBV5-4
clone_size: NA
j_call: TRBJ2-3
d_call: TRBD2
cdr3_aa: CASRGSGVSTDTQYF
cdr3_nt: TGTGCCAGCAGGGGTAGCGGGGTTAGCACAGATACGCAGTATTTT